Listed below are T cell receptor beta chains from one sample, sequenced in a study of T-cell memory formation after mild COVID-19. TCRdb ran MiXCR on the 5' RACE reads and lists one entry per CDR3 protein. The sample yields about 430,000 distinct CDR3 sequences, 20% to 25% seen once. The sample consisted of PBMCs or a T cell subset sorted from them (not recorded which). These TCRs come from an adult woman who had mild COVID-19 (a few samples of this study predate the infection). Cell type and time point are not known. The CDR3 runs from the conserved cysteine through the conserved F or W. The order of the fields is D gene, clone size, J gene, V gene, CDR3 DNA, CDR3 protein. D genes are given only for firm matches. Clone size, where shown, is once, few, many, or a class for clones that have expanded.

>NA|NA|TRBJ1-4|TRBV5-1
TGCGCCAGCAGCTTGGCGGGAAAACTGTTTTTT
CASSLAGKLFF
>NA|many|TRBJ2-7|TRBV4-1
TGCGCCAGCAGCCAAGGCGGGGGCACAAGCTCCTACGAGCAGTACTTC
CASSQGGGTSSYEQYF
>NA|NA|TRBJ2-3|TRBV24-1
TGTGCCACCAGTGCTCGGTTATCAGATACGCAGTATTTT
CATSARLSDTQYF
>TRBD2|NA|TRBJ2-5|TRBV20-1
TGCAGTGCTAGGCCGCCGGGACTAGCGAACCAAGAGACCCAGTACTTC
CSARPPGLANQETQYF
>TRBD1|NA|TRBJ1-4|TRBV5-1
TGCGCCAGCAGCTTGGAGGGACAGGGAGTTGAAAAACTGTTTTTT
CASSLEGQGVEKLFF
>NA|few|TRBJ2-1|TRBV7-9
TGTGCCAGCAGCCAAGACTTGGGTGTAGGGGTCAACAATGAGCAGTTCTTC
CASSQDLGVGVNNEQFF
>NA|NA|TRBJ2-5|TRBV4-1
TGCGCCAGCAGCCAAGAGAATGAAGGGGCGCGACGGACCCAGTACTTC
CASSQENEGARRTQYF
>NA|NA|TRBJ2-2|TRBV5-1
TGCGCCAGCAGCTTGACGGCAGGGGCCGCCGGGGAGCTGTTTTTT
CASSLTAGAAGELFF
>NA|few|TRBJ1-3|TRBV4-1
TGCGCCAGCAGACCCCTCGGGATCGGGGACACCATATATTTT
CASRPLGIGDTIYF
>NA|NA|TRBJ2-7|TRBV21-1
TGTGCCAGCAGCATCGCGACGGCAGAATACGAGCAGTACTTC
CASSIATAEYEQYF
>TRBD1|NA|TRBJ2-1|TRBV7-2
TGTGCCAGCAGCTTAGGCCCCGGACAGGTTGGAGGTGAGCAGTTCTTC
CASSLGPGQVGGEQFF
>NA|few|TRBJ2-1|TRBV4-1
TGCGCCAGCAGCCAGGGCCGTGAGGTCAATGAGCAGTTCTTC
CASSQGREVNEQFF
>TRBD2|few|TRBJ2-7|TRBV12-3/TRBV12-4
TGTGCCAGCAGTTCGACTAGCGGGAGGGCGGGCGAGCAGTACTTC
CASSSTSGRAGEQYF
>NA|few|TRBJ2-1|TRBV4-3
TGCGCCAGCAGCCAAGGAGGAAGTCCCAGTATAGATGAGCAGTTCTTC
CASSQGGSPSIDEQFF
>NA|NA|TRBJ2-7|TRBV2
TGTGCCAGCACCCCAGGGTGGGGCCTGACCTTC
CASTPGWGLTF
>TRBD1|few|TRBJ1-2|TRBV27
TGTGCCAGCAGTACCACCCCCCGGACAGGGTTTGGCTACACCTTC
CASSTTPRTGFGYTF
>TRBD1|NA|TRBJ1-2|TRBV29-1
TGCAGCGCAAGACAGGGAACGTATGGCTACACCTTC
CSARQGTYGYTF
>NA|few|TRBJ2-7|TRBV5-1
TGCGCCAGCAGCTGGGGGGCCGCTGGACACGAGCAGTACTTC
CASSWGAAGHEQYF
>TRBD2|few|TRBJ2-3|TRBV12-3/TRBV12-4
TGTGCCAGCAGTTTGGCGCTGTCTAGCGCGGGAGGGGCAGATACGCAGTATTTT
CASSLALSSAGGADTQYF
>TRBD1|NA|TRBJ2-5|TRBV12-3/TRBV12-4
TGTGCCAGCAGGCACGGACAGGGGGAAGAGACCCAGTACTTC
CASRHGQGEETQYF
>NA|NA|TRBJ1-2|TRBV20-1
TGCAGTGCTAGAGATATGGACAGAGTCTATGGCTACACCTTC
CSARDMDRVYGYTF
>TRBD2|few|TRBJ2-1|TRBV7-9
TGTGCCAGCTGCCACCGGGACTATCACTACAATGAGCAGTTCTTC
CASCHRDYHYNEQFF
>TRBD1|many|TRBJ1-1|TRBV7-9
TGTGCCAGCAGCTCGGGACAGGGGTTGAACACTGAAGCTTTCTTT
CASSSGQGLNTEAFF
>NA|NA|TRBJ1-1|TRBV7-9
TGTGCCAGCAGAGCCCCGAGGAACACTGAAGCTTTCTTT
CASRAPRNTEAFF